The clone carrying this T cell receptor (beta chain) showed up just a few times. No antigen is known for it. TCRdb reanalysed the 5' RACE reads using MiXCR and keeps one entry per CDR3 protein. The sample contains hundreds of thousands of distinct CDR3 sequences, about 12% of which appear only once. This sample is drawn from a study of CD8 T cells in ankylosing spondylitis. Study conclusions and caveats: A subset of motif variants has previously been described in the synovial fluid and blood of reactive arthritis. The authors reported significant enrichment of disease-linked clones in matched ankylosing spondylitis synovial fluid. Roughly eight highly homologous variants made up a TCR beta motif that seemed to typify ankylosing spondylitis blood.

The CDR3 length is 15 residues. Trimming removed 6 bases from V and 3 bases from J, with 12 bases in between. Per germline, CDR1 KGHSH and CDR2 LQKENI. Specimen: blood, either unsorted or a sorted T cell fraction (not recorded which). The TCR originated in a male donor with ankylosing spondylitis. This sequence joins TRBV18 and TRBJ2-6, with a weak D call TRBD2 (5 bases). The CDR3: CASSRLGDGANVLTF. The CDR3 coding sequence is TGTGCCAGCTCGCGCCTGGGAGATGGGGCCAACGTCCTGACTTTC.